This paragraph reports one TCR beta chain. Its antigen remains unknown. The time point here: baseline pretreatment blood. Documented treatment: 15 Gy SBRT to primary tumor, nephrectomy 4 weeks later. This renal cell carcinoma was of the clear cell type. The data were taken from a study of radiation and T cells in renal cell carcinoma. Study-wide background: Nephrectomy followed 15 Gy stereotactic body radiation by 4 weeks.

The assay was immunoSEQ multiplex PCR, and TCRdb's table has in-frame clones only and misses some. This sample has over 120,000 clones, with over 75% found just once. With 4 bases removed from V and 1 base from J, the gap between germline ends came to 16 bases. CDR3 length equals 16 residues. Looked up from germline, CDR1 is MNHNY and CDR2 is SVGAGI (reference sequence). Overall study findings and caveats: Top tumor clonotypes rose in blood 2 weeks post-radiation, then contracted.

The receptor was derived from a woman aged 45-60 years with renal cell carcinoma. The V gene is TRBV6-6, the J gene TRBJ1-1; TRBD1 is a possible D gene (5 bases). Specimen: blood, collected from a patient whose treatment included radiotherapy and nephrectomy. DNA for the CDR3: TGTGCCAGCAGTTCCACACGACAGAGGGGGAACACTGAAGCTTTCTTT. Translating it yields CASSSTRQRGNTEAFF.